This TCR beta chain was retrieved from a study of CD8+ T cells in alopecia areata. Notes on the study in general: More clonal than normal scalp was lesional scalp, particularly alopecia totalis/universalis.

RNA was isolated and reverse transcribed to cDNA, the sequencing template. Method: immunoSEQ multiplex PCR; TCRdb's copy keeps in-frame clones and lacks some. The sample consists of about 97,000 clones, around 38% of them appearing once. Trimming took 7 bases from V and 7 from J, leaving 22 bases between them. Germline CDR1 SQVTM, CDR2 ANQGSEA. The length of the CDR3 is 14 residues. Notes on this clone: Antigen: not known.

This TCR was sampled from a human donor with alopecia areata. What was sequenced was CD4+ T cells sorted from blood. The V gene is TRBV29-1, the J gene TRBJ2-5; D tentatively fits TRBD1 or TRBD2 (6 bases each). CDR3 in DNA: TGCAGCGCTGACGGGGGCCTTAGGGTTTCGACCCAGTACTTC. Translation gives CSADGGLRVSTQYF.